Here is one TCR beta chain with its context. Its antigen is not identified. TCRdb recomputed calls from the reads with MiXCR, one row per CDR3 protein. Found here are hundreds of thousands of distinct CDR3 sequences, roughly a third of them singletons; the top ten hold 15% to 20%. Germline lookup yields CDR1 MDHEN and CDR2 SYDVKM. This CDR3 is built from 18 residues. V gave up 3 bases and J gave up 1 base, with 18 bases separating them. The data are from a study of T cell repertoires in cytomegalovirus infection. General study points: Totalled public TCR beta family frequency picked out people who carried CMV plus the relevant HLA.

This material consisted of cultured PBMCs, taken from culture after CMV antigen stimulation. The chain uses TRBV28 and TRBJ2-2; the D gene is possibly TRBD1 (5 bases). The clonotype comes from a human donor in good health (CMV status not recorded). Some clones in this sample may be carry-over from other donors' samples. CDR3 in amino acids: CASSFLANSGQNTGELFF. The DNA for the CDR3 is TGTGCCAGCAGTTTCCTCGCAAACTCAGGGCAGAACACCGGGGAGCTGTTTTTT.